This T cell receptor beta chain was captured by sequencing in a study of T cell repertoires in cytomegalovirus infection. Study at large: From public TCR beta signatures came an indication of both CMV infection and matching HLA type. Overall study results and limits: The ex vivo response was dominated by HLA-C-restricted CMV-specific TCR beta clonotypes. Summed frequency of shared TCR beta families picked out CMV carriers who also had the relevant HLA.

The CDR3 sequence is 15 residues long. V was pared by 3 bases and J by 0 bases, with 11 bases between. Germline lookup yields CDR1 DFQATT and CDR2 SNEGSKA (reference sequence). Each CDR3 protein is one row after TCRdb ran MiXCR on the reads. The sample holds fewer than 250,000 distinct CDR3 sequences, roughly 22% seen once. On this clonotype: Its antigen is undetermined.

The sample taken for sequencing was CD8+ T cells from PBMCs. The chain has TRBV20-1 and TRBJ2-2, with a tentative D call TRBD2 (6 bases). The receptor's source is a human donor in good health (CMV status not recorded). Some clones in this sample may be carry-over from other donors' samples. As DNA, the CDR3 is TGCAGTGCTAGGGGAGGACCGTCGAACACCGGGGAGCTGTTTTTT. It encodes CSARGGPSNTGELFF.